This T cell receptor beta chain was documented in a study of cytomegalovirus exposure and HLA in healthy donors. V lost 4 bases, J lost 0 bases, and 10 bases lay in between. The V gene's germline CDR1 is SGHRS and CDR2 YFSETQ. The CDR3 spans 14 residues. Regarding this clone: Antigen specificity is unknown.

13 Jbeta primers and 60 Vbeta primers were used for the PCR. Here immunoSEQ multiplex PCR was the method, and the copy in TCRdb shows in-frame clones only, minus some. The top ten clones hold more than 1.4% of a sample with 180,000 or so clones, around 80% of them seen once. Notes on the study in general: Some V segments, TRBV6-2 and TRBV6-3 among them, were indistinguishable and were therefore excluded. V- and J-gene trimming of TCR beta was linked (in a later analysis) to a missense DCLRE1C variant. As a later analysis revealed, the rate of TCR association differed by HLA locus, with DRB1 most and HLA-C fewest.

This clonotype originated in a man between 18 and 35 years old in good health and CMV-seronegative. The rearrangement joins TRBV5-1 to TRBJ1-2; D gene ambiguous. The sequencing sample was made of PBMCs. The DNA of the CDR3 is TGCGCCAGCAGCCTCCGCGCTGCTAACTATGGCTACACCTTC. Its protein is CASSLRAANYGYTF.